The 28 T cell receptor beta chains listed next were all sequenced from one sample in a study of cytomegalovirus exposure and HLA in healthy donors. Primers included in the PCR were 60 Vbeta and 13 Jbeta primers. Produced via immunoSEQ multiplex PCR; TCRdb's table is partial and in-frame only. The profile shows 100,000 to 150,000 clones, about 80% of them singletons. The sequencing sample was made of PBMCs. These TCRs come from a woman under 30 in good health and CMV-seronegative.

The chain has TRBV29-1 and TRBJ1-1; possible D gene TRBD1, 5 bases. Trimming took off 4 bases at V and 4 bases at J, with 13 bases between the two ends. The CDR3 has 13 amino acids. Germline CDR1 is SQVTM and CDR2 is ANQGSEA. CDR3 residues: CSVGGAPPTEAFF. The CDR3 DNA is TGCAGCGTTGGGGGCGCTCCCCCCACTGAAGCTTTCTTT. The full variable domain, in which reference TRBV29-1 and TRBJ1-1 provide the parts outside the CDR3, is SAVISQKPSRDICQRGTSLTIQCQVDSQVTMMFWYRQQPGQSLTLIATANQGSEATYESGFVIDKFPISRPNLTFSTLTVSNMSPEDSSIYLCSVGGAPPTEAFFGQGTRLTVV.

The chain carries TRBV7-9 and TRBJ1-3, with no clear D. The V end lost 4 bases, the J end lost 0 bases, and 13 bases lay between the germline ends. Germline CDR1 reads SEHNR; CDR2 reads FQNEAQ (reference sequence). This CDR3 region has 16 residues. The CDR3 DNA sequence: TGTGCCAGCAGCTACCCCCCGGGGAGCTCTGGAAACACCATATATTTT. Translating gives CASSYPPGSSGNTIYF.

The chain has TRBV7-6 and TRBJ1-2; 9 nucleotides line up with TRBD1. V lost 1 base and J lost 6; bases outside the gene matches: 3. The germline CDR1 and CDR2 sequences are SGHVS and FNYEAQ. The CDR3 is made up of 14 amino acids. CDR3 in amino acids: CASSLGTGVDGYTF. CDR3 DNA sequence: TGTGCCAGCAGCTTAGGGACAGGGGTGGATGGCTACACCTTC.

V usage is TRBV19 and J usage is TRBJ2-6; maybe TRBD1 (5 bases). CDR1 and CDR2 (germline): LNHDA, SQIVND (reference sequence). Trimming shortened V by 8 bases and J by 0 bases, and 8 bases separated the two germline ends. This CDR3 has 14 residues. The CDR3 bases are TGTGCCAGTCGACAGACCTCTGGGGCCAACGTCCTGACTTTC. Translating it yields CASRQTSGANVLTF.

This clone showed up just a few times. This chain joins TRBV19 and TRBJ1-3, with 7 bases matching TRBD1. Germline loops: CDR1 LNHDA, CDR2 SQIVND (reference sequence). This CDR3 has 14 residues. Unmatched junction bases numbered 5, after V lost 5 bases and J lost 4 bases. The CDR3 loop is CASSATGVGNTIYF. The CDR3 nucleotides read TGTGCCAGTAGTGCAACAGGGGTCGGAAACACCATATATTTT.

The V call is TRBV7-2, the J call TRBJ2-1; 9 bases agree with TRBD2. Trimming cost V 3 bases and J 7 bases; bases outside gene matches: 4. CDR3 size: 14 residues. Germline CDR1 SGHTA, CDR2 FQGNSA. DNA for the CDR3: TGTGCCAGCAGCTTCCAGCGGGGGGAAAATGAGCAGTTCTTC. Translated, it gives CASSFQRGENEQFF. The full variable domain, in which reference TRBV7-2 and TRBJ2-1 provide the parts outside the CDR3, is GAGVSQSPSNKVTEKGKDVELRCDPISGHTALYWYRQSLGQGLEFLIYFQGNSAPDKSGLPSDRFSAERTGGSVSTLTIQRTQQEDSAVYLCASSFQRGENEQFFGPGTRLTVL.

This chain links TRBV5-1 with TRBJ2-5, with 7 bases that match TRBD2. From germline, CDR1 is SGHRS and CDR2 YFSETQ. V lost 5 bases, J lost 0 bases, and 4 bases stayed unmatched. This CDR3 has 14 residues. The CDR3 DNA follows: TGCGCCAGCAGTTTGAGCGGGGACCAAGAGACCCAGTACTTC. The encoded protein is CASSLSGDQETQYF.

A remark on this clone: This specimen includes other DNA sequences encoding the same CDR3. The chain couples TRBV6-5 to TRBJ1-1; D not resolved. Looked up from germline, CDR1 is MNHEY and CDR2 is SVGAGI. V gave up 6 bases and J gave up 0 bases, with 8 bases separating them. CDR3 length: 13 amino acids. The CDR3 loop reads CASRKTMNTEAFF. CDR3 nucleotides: TGTGCCAGCAGAAAGACAATGAACACTGAAGCTTTCTTT.

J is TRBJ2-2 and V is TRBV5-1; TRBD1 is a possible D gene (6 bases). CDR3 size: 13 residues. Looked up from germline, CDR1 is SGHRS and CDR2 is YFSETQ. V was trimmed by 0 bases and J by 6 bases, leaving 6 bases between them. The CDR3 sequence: CASSLGGPGELFF. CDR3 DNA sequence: TGCGCCAGCAGCTTGGGGGGGCCCGGGGAGCTGTTTTTT.

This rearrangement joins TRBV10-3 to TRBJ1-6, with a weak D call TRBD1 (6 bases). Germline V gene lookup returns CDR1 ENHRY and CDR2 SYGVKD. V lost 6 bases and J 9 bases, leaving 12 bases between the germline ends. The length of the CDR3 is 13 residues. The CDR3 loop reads CAIRQGLGSPLHF. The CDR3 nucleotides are TGTGCCATCAGGCAGGGGCTGGGTTCACCCCTCCACTTT.

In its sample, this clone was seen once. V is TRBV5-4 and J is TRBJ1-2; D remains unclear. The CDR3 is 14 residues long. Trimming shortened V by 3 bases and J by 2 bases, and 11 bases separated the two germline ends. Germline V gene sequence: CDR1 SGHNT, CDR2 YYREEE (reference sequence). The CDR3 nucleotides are TGTGCCAGCAGCTCAGCATTGGAGAACTATGGCTACACCTTC. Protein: CASSSALENYGYTF.

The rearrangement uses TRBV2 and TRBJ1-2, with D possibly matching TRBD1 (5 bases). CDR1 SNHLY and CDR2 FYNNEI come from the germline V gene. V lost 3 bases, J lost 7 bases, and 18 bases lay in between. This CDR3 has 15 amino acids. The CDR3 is CASSDQGGNLAGYTF. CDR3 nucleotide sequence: TGTGCCAGCAGTGACCAGGGTGGTAATTTGGCTGGCTACACCTTC.

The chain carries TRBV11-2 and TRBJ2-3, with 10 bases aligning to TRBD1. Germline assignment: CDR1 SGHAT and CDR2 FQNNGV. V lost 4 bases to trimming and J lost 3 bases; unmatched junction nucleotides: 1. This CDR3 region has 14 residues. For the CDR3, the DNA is TGTGCCAGCAGCTCGGGACAGGGGACAGATACGCAGTATTTT. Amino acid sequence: CASSSGQGTDTQYF. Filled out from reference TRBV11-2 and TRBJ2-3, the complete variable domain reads EAGVAQSPRYKIIEKRQSVAFWCNPISGHATLYWYQQILGQGPKLLIQFQNNGVVDDSQLPKDRFSAERLKGVDSTLKIQPAKLEDSAVYLCASSSGQGTDTQYFGPGTRLTVL.

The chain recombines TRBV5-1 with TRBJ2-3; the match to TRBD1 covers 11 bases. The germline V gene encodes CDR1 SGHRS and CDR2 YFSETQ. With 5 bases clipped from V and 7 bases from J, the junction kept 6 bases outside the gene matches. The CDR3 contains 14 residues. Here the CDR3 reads CASSFGQGAHTQYF. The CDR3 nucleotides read TGCGCCAGCAGTTTTGGACAGGGGGCACATACGCAGTATTTT.

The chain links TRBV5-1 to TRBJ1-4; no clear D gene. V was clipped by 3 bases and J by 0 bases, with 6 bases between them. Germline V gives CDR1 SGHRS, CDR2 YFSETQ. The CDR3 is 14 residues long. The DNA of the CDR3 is TGCGCCAGCAGCTCCGGTGCAACTAATGAAAAACTGTTTTTT. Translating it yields CASSSGATNEKLFF.

The CDR3 region has the DNA TGTGCCAGCAGTTCAGAGGTTTATCAGCCCCAGCATTTT. Translating gives CASSSEVYQPQHF. The chain recombines TRBV7-8 with TRBJ1-5; no definite D call. The germline V gene encodes CDR1 SGHVS and CDR2 FQNEAQ. V gave up 6 bases and J gave up 5 bases, with 11 bases separating them. The CDR3 is 13 amino acids.

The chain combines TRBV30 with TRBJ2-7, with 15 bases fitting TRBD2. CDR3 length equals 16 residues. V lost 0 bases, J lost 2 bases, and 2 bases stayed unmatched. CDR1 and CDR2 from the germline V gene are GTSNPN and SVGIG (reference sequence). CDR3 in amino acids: CAWSVRTSGGAYEQYF. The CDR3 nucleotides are TGTGCCTGGAGTGTCAGGACTAGCGGGGGGGCCTACGAGCAGTACTTC.

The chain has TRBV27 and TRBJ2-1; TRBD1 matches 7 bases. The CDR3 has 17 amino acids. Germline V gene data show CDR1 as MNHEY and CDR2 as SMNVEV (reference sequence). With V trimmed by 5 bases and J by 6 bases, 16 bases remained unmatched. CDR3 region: CASSNRMFQGEINEQFF. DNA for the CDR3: TGTGCCAGCAGTAATAGGATGTTCCAGGGGGAAATCAATGAGCAGTTCTTC.

The CDR3 region is CASSPLGTSEQYF. In nucleotides, the CDR3 is TGTGCCAGCTCACCACTCGGGACAAGCGAGCAGTACTTC. The J gene is TRBJ2-7, the V gene TRBV18; a weak D match, TRBD1 (6 bases). Germline values: CDR1 KGHSH, CDR2 LQKENI. Trimming took off 1 base at V and 6 bases at J, with 10 bases between the two ends. The CDR3 sequence is 13 residues long.

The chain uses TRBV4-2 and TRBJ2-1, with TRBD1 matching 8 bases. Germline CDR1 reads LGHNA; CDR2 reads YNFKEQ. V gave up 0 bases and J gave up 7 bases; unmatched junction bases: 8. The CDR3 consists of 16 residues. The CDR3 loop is CASSQDRGQVGNEQFF. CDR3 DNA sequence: TGTGCCAGCAGCCAAGATCGGGGACAGGTTGGGAATGAGCAGTTCTTC.

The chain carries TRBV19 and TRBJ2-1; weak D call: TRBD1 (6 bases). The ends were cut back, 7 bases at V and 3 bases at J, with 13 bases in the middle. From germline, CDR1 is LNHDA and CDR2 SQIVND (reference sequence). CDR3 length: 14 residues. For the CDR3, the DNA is TGTGCCAGTACCGGACAGAGTGTCTACAATGAGCAGTTCTTC. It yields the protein CASTGQSVYNEQFF.

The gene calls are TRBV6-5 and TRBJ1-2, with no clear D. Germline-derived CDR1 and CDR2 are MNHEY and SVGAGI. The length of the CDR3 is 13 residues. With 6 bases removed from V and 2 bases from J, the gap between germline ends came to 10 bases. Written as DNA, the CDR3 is TGTGCCAGCAGGTCTAGGAACAACTATGGCTACACCTTC. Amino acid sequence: CASRSRNNYGYTF.

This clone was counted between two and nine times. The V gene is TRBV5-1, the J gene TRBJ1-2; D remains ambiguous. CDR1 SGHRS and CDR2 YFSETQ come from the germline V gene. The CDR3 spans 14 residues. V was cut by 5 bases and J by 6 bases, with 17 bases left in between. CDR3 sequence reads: CASSHGLERNGYTF. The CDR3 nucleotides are TGCGCCAGCAGTCACGGACTGGAAAGGAATGGCTACACCTTC.

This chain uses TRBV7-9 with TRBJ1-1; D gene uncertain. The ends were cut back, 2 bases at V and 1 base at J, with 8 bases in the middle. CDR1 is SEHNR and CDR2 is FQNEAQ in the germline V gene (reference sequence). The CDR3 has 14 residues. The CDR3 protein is CASSLSYGNTEAFF. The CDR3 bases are TGTGCCAGCAGCTTATCCTATGGGAACACTGAAGCTTTCTTT. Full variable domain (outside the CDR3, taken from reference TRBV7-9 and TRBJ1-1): DTGVSQNPRHKITKRGQNVTFRCDPISEHNRLYWYRQTLGQGPEFLTYFQNEAQLEKSRLLSDRFSAERPKGSFSTLEIQRTEQGDSAMYLCASSLSYGNTEAFFGQGTRLTVV.

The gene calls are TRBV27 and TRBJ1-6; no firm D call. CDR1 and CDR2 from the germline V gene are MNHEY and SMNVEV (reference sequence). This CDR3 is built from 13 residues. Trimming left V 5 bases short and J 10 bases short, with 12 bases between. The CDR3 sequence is CASSTLYNSPLHF. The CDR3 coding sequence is TGTGCCAGCAGTACCCTGTACAACTCACCCCTCCACTTT.

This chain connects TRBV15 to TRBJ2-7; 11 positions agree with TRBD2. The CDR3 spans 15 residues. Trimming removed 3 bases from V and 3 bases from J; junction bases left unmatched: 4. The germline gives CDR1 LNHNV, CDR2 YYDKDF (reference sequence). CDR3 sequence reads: CATSRTGTSGYEQYF. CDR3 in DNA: TGTGCCACCAGCAGGACCGGGACTAGCGGCTACGAGCAGTACTTC.

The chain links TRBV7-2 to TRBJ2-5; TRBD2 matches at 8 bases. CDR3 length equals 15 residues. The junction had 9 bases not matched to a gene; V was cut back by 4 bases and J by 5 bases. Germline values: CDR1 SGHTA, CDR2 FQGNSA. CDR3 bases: TGTGCCAGCAGCTCTCATCGGGGGGGGGTGGAGACCCAGTACTTC. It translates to CASSSHRGGVETQYF.

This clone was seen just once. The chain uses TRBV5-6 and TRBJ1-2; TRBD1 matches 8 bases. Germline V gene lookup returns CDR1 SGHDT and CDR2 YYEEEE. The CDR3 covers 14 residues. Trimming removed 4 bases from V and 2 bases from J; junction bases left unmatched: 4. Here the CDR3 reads CASSAWTGNYGYTF. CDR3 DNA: TGTGCCAGCAGCGCTTGGACAGGGAACTATGGCTACACCTTC.